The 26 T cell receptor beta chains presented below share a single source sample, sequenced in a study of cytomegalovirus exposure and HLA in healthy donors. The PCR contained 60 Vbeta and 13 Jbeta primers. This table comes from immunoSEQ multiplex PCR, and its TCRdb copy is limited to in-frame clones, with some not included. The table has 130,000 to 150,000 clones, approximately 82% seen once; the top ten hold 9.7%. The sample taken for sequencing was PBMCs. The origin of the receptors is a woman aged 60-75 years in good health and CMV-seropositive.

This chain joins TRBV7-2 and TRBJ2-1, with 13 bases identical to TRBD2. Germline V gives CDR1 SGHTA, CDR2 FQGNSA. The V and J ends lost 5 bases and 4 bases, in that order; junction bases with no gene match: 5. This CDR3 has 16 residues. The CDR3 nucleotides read TGTGCCAGCAGCCGGACTAGCGGGAGTATGTACAATGAGCAGTTCTTC. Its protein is CASSRTSGSMYNEQFF.

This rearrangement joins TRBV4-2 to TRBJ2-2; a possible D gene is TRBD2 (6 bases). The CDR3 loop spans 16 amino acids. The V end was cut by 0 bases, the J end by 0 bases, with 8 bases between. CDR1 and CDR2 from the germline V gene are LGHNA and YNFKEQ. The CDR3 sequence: CASSQEAGTNTGELFF. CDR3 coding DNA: TGTGCCAGCAGCCAAGAGGCGGGAACGAACACCGGGGAGCTGTTTTTT.

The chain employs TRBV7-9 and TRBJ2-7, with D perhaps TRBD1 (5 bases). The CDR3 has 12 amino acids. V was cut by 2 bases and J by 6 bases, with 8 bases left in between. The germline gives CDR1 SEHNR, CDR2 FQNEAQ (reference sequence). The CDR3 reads CASSLSGPEQYF. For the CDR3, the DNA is TGTGCCAGCAGCTTATCAGGGCCCGAGCAGTACTTC. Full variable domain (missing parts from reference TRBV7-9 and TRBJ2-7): DTGVSQNPRHKITKRGQNVTFRCDPISEHNRLYWYRQTLGQGPEFLTYFQNEAQLEKSRLLSDRFSAERPKGSFSTLEIQRTEQGDSAMYLCASSLSGPEQYFGPGTRLTVT.

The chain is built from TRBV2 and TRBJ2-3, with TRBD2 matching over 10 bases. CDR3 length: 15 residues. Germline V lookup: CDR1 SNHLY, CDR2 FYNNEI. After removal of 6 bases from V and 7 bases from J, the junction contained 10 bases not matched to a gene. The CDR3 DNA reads TGTGCCAGCAGGGAAACTAGCGGGAACGGAAATACGCAGTATTTT. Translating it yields CASRETSGNGNTQYF.

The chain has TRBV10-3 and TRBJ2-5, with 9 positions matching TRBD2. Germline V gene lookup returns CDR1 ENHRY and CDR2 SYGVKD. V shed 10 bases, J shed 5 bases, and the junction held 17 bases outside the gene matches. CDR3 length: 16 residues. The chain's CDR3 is CATAGTSSVEIETQYF. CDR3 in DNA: TGTGCCACGGCAGGGACTAGCAGTGTCGAAATCGAGACCCAGTACTTC.

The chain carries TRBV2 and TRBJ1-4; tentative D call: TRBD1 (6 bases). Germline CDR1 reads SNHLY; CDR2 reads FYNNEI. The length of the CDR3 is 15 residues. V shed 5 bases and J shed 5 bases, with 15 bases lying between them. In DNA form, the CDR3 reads TGTGCCAGCAGTAGCACACAGGGTGTGAATGAAAAACTGTTTTTT. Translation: CASSSTQGVNEKLFF.

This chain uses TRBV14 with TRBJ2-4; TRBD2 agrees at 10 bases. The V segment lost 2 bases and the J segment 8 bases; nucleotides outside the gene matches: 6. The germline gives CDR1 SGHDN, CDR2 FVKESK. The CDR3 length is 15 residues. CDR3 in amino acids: CASSQLAGAGDIQYF. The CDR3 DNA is TGTGCCAGCAGCCAACTAGCGGGAGCGGGTGACATTCAGTACTTC. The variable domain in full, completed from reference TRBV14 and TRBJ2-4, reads EAGVTQFPSHSVIEKGQTVTLRCDPISGHDNLYWYRRVMGKEIKFLLHFVKESKQDESGMPNNRFLAERTGGTYSTLKVQPAELEDSGVYFCASSQLAGAGDIQYFGAGTRLSVL.

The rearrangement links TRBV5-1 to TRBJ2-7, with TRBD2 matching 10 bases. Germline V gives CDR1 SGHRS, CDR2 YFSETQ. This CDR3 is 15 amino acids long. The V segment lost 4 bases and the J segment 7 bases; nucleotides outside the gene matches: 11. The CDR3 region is CASSPRAGGPGEQYF. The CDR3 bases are TGCGCCAGCAGCCCGAGAGCGGGAGGGCCGGGGGAGCAGTACTTC. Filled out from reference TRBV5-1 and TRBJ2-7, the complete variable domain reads KAGVTQTPRYLIKTRGQQVTLSCSPISGHRSVSWYQQTPGQGLQFLFEYFSETQRNKGNFPGRFSGRQFSNSRSEMNVSTLELGDSALYLCASSPRAGGPGEQYFGPGTRLTVT.

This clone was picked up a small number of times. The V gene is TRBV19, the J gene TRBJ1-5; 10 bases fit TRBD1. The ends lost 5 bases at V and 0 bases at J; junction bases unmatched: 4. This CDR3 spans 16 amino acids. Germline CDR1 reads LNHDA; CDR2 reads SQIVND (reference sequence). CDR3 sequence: CASSLRDRGSNQPQHF. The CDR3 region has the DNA TGTGCCAGTAGTCTTCGGGACAGGGGTAGCAATCAGCCCCAGCATTTT.

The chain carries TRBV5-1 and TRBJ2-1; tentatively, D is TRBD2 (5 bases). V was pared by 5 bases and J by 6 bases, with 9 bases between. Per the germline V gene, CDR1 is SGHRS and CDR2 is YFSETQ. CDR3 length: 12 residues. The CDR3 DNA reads TGCGCCAGCAGGAGGGCCGGCAATGAGCAGTTCTTC. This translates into CASRRAGNEQFF.

The DNA for the CDR3 is TGTGCCAGCAGTTTTGAGACAGGGGGACCTACAACTAATGAAAAACTGTTTTTT. Its protein is CASSFETGGPTTNEKLFF. The chain joins TRBV28 to TRBJ1-4, with 9 bases lining up with TRBD1. CDR1 and CDR2 (germline): MDHEN, SYDVKM. The J segment lost 0 bases and the V segment lost 3 bases, leaving 8 bases of the junction unmatched. This CDR3 spans 18 amino acids.

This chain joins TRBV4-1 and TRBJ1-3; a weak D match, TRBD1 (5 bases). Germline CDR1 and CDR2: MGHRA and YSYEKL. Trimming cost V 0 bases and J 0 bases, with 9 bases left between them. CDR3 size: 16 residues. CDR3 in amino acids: CASSQEQGNSGNTIYF. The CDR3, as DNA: TGCGCCAGCAGCCAAGAGCAGGGTAACTCTGGAAACACCATATATTTT.

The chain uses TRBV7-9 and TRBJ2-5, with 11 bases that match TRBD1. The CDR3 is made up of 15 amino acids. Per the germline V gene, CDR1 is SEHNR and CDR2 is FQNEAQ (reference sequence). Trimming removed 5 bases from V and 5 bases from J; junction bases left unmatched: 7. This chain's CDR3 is CASSRDRGMRETQYF. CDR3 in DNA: TGTGCCAGCAGCCGGGACAGGGGGATGAGGGAGACCCAGTACTTC.

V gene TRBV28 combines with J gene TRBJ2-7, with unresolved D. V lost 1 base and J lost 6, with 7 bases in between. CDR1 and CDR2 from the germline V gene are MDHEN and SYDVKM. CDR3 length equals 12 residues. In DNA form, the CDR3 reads TGTGCCAGCAGTTTATCCCTCCCCGAGCAGTACTTC. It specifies CASSLSLPEQYF.

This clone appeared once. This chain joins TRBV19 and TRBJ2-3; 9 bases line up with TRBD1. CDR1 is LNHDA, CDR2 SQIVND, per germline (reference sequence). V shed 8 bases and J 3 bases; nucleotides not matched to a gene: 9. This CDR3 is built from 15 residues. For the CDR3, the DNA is TGTGCCAGTGGAGGGACAGGGATAAGGACAGATACGCAGTATTTT. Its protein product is CASGGTGIRTDTQYF.

DNA of the CDR3: TGTGCCAGCAGCTTGGTAACACGCAACACTGAAGCTTTCTTT. Its protein product is CASSLVTRNTEAFF. The chain employs TRBV5-4 and TRBJ1-1; D gene unclear. The CDR3 is 14 amino acids. The germline CDR1 and CDR2 sequences are SGHNT and YYREEE (reference sequence). V was cut by 0 bases and J by 2 bases, with 8 bases left in between.

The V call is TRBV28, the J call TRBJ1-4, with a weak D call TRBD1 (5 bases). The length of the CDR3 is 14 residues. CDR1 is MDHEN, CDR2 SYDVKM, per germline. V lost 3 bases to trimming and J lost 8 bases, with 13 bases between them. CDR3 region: CASSLGREEEKLFF. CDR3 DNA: TGTGCCAGCAGTTTGGGCAGGGAGGAGGAAAAACTGTTTTTT.

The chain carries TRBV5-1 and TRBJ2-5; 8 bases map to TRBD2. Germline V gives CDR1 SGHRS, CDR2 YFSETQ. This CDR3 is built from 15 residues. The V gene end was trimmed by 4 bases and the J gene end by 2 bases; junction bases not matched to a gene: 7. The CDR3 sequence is CASSPPTSGQETQYF. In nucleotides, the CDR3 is TGCGCCAGCAGCCCCCCAACTAGCGGTCAAGAGACCCAGTACTTC. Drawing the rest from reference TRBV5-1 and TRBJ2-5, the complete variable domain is KAGVTQTPRYLIKTRGQQVTLSCSPISGHRSVSWYQQTPGQGLQFLFEYFSETQRNKGNFPGRFSGRQFSNSRSEMNVSTLELGDSALYLCASSPPTSGQETQYFGPGTRLLVL.

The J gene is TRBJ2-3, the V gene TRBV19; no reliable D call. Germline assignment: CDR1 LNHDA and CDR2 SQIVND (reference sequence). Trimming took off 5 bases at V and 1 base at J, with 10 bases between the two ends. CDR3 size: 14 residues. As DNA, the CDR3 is TGTGCCAGTAGTTACTTTGAGGGCACAGATACGCAGTATTTT. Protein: CASSYFEGTDTQYF.

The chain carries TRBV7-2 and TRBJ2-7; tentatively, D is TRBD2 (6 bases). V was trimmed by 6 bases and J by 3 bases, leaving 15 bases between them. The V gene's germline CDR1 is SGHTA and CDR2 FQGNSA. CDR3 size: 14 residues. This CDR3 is CASRMAGSRYEQYF. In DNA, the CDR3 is TGTGCCAGCAGGATGGCGGGATCCCGCTACGAGCAGTACTTC.

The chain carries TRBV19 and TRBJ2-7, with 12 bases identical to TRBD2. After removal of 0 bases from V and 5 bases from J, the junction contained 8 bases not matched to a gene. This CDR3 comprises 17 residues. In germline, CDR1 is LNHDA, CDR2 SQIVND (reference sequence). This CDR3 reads CASSIDRTSGNGNEQYF. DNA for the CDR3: TGTGCCAGTAGTATAGACAGGACTAGCGGGAACGGGAACGAGCAGTACTTC.

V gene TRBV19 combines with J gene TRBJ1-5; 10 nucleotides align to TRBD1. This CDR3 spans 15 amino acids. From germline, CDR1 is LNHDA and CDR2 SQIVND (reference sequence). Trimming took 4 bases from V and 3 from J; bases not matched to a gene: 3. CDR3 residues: CASSKDRGSNQPQHF. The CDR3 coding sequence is TGTGCCAGTAGTAAGGACAGGGGGTCCAATCAGCCCCAGCATTTT.

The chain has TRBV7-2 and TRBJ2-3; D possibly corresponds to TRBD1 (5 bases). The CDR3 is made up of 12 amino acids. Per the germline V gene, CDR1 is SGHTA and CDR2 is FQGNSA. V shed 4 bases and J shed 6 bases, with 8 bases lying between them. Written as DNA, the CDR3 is TGTGCCAGCAGCTCCTACAGGGATACGCAGTATTTT. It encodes CASSSYRDTQYF.

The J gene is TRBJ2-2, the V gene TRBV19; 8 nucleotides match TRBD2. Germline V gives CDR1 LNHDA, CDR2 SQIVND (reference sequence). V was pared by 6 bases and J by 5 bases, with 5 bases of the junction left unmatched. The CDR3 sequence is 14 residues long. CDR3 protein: CASRESGGTGELFF. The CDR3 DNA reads TGTGCCAGTAGGGAATCGGGAGGGACCGGGGAGCTGTTTTTT.

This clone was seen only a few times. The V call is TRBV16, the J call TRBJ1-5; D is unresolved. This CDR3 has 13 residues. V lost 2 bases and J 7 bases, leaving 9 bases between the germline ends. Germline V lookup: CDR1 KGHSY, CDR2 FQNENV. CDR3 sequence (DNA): TGTGCCAGCAGCCAAGGTTTAGAGCAGCCCCAGCATTTT. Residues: CASSQGLEQPQHF.

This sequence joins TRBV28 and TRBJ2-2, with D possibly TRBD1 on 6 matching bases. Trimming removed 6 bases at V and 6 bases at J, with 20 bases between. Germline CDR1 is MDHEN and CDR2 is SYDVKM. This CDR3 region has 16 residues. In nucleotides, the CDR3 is TGTGCCAGCAGGATCCCCGGCAGGGGTACGGCCGGGGAGCTGTTTTTT. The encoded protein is CASRIPGRGTAGELFF. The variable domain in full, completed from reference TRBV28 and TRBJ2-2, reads DVKVTQSSRYLVKRTGEKVFLECVQDMDHENMFWYRQDPGLGLRLIYFSYDVKMKEKGDIPEGYSVSREKKERFSLILESASTNQTSMYLCASRIPGRGTAGELFFGEGSRLTVL.